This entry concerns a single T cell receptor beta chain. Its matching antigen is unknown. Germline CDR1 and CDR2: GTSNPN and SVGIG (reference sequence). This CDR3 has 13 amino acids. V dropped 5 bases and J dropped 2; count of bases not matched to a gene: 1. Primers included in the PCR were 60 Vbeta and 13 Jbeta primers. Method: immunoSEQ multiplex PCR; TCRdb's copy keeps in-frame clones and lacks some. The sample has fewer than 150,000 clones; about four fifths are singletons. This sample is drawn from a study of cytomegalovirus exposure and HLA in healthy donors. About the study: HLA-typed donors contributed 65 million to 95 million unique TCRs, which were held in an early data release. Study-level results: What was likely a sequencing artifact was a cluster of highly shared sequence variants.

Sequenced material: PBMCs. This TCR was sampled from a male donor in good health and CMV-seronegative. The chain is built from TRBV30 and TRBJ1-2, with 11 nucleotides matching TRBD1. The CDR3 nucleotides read TGTGCCTGGGGACAGGGGGCAAACTATGGCTACACCTTC. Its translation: CAWGQGANYGYTF. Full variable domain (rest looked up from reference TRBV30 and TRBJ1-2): SQTIHQWPATLVQPVGSPLSLECTVEGTSNPNLYWYRQAAGRGLQLLFYSVGIGQISSEVPQNLSASRPQDRQFILSSKKLLLSDSGFYLCAWGQGANYGYTFGSGTRLTVV.